These 2 T cell receptor beta chains were all obtained from the same sample, sequenced in a study of a mutant IDH1 vaccine in newly diagnosed glioma. This table comes from immunoSEQ multiplex PCR, and its TCRdb copy is limited to in-frame clones, with some not included. The sample yields 56,000 or so clones, over 75% seen once. Antigen specificity for these receptors is unknown. Stated time point: week 5, during vaccination. It was 300 ug of mutant IDH1 20-mer peptide that made up each vaccine dose, given with topical imiquimod. Sequenced here: PBMCs, sampled from a glioma patient whose treatment included an IDH1 peptide vaccine. These receptors came from a woman between 40 and 50 years old with glioma.

CDR3 sequence: CASSLVPETQYF. The CDR3 bases are TGCGCCAGCAGCTTGGTTCCGGAGACCCAGTACTTC. The chain joins TRBV5-1 to TRBJ2-5; D remains ambiguous. Germline V gene data show CDR1 as SGHRS and CDR2 as YFSETQ. The CDR3 totals 12 residues. Trimming pared 0 bases from V and 5 bases from J, leaving 5 bases between.

In this sample, this clone turned up a few times. The chain has TRBV14 and TRBJ1-1; possible D gene TRBD1, 5 bases. Germline V lookup: CDR1 SGHDN, CDR2 FVKESK. The CDR3 sequence is 12 residues long. V lost 5 bases and J 11 bases, leaving 15 bases between the germline ends. The CDR3 is CASSKTAGVAFF. CDR3 DNA: TGTGCCAGCAGCAAGACAGCCGGGGTGGCTTTCTTT.